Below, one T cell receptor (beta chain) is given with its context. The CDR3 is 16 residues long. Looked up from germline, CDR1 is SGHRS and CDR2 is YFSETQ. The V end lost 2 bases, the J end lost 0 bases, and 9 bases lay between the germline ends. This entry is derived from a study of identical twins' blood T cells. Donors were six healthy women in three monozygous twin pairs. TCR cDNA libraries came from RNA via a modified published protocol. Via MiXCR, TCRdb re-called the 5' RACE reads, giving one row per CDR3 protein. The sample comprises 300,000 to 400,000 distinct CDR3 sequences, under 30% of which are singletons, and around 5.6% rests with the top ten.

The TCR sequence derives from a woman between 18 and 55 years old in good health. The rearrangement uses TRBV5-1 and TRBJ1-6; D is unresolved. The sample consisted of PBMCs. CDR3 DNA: TGCGCCAGCAGCTTCGACATAAGCTCCTATAATTCACCCCTCCACTTT. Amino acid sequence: CASSFDISSYNSPLHF.